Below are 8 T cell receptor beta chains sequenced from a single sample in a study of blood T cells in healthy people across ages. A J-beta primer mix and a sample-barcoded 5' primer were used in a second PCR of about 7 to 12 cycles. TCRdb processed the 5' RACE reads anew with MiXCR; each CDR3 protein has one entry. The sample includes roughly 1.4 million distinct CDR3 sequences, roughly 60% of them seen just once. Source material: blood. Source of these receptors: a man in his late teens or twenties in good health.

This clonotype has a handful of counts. CDR3 region: CASTRTSGDRYQETQYF. Here the CDR3 DNA reads TGTGCCAGCACCCGGACTAGCGGGGATCGGTACCAAGAGACCCAGTACTTC. This chain joins TRBV7-9 and TRBJ2-5; 12 bases are shared with TRBD2. CDR1 is SEHNR and CDR2 is FQNEAQ in the germline V gene (reference sequence). The V segment lost 7 bases and the J segment 0 bases; nucleotides outside the gene matches: 9. This CDR3 spans 17 amino acids. Supplemented by reference TRBV7-9 and TRBJ2-5, the full variable domain reads DTGVSQNPRHKITKRGQNVTFRCDPISEHNRLYWYRQTLGQGPEFLTYFQNEAQLEKSRLLSDRFSAERPKGSFSTLEIQRTEQGDSAMYLCASTRTSGDRYQETQYFGPGTRLLVL.

CDR3 protein: CASSHRGRDEQYF. The DNA of the CDR3 is TGTGCCAGCAGCCATCGGGGTCGGGACGAGCAGTACTTC. This sequence joins TRBV3-1 and TRBJ2-4; D may be TRBD2 (5 bases). TRBJ2-7 explains the end of the DNA better; the J call may be wrong. CDR1 is LGHDT, CDR2 YNNKEL, per germline (reference sequence). This CDR3 region has 13 residues.

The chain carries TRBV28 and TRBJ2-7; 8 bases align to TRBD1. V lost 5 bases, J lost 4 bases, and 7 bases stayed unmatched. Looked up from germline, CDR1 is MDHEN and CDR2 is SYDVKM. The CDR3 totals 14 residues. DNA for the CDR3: TGTGCCAGCAGTACATGGACAGGGAGATACGAGCAGTACTTC. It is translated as CASSTWTGRYEQYF.

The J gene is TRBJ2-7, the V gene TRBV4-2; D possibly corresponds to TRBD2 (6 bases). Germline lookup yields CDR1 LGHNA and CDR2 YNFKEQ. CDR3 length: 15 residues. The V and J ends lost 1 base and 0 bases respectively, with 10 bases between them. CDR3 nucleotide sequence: TGTGCCAGCAGCCAAGGGGTAGCGGACTCCTACGAGCAGTACTTC. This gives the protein CASSQGVADSYEQYF.

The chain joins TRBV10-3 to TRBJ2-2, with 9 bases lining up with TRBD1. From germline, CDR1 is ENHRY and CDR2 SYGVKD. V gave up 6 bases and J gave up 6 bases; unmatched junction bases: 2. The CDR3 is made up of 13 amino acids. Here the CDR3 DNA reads TGTGCCATCAGGGGACAGGGATCCGGGGAGCTGTTTTTT. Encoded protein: CAIRGQGSGELFF.

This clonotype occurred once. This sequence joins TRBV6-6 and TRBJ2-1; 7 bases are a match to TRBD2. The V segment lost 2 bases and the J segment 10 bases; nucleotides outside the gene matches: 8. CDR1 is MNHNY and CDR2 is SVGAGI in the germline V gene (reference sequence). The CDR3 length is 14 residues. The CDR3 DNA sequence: TGTGCCAGCAGTTACCCGGGACTATCCTACGAGCAGTTCTTC. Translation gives CASSYPGLSYEQFF.

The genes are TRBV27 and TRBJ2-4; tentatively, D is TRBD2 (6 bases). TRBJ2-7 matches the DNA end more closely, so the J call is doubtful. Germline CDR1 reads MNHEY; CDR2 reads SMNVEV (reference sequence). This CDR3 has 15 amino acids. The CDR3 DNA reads TGTGCCAGCAGGCCCGGGACTTCCGACTCCTACGAGCAGTACTTC. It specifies CASRPGTSDSYEQYF.

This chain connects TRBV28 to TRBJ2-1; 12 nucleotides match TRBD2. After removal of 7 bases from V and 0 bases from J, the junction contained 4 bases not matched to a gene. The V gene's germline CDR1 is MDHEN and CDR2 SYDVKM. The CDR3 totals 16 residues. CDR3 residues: CASNPLAGGSYNEQFF. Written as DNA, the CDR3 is TGTGCCAGCAATCCACTAGCGGGGGGCTCCTACAATGAGCAGTTCTTC.